This T cell receptor beta chain was recovered during a study of cytomegalovirus exposure and HLA in healthy donors. The wider study: Out of approximately 400 genotyped donors, about 84% belonged to the Caucasian-associated ancestry cluster. Study-wide findings and caveats: Previous analysis showed most TCR beta V segments were productive about 87% or about 30% of the time. The authors enumerated 164 TCR beta chains as linked to cytomegalovirus.

These donors, healthy bone marrow donors, were studied. In regard to this clone: What it recognizes is unknown.

PCR employed 60 Vbeta and 13 Jbeta primers. Only in-frame clones appear in the TCRdb table, and some are missing; sequencing was by immunoSEQ multiplex PCR. The repertoire holds tens of thousands of clones, with about four fifths as singletons. This clonotype was obtained from a male donor in good health and CMV-seropositive. Sample: PBMCs.

CDR3 in DNA: TGCGCCAGCAGCCCGCAAGGGGGGGGCTATGAGACCCAGTACTTC. Its protein product is CASSPQGGGYETQYF. The rearrangement links TRBV5-1 to TRBJ2-5; a weak D match, TRBD2 (7 bases). The V end was cut by 4 bases, the J end by 5 bases, with 18 bases between. The CDR3 covers 15 residues. Germline values: CDR1 SGHRS, CDR2 YFSETQ.